Presented here are 21 T cell receptor beta chains from one specimen sequenced in a study of response to subunit inactivated influenza vaccine. TCRdb recomputed calls from the RT-PCR reads with MiXCR, one row per CDR3 protein. The data show approximately 700,000 distinct CDR3 sequences, 15% to 19% seen once. Material: PBMCs from blood, obtained about 13 days after vaccination. Receptors were obtained from a man aged 45-65 years who received an inactivated influenza vaccine.

This clonotype showed up just a few times. The chain joins TRBV5-1 to TRBJ1-2; no reliable D call. The CDR3 spans 13 residues. V was trimmed by 4 bases and J by 2 bases, leaving 9 bases between them. CDR1 is SGHRS and CDR2 is YFSETQ in the germline V gene. The CDR3 sequence is CASSPGENYGYTF. CDR3 in DNA: TGCGCCAGCAGCCCCGGAGAGAACTATGGCTACACCTTC. Looking up the rest from reference TRBV5-1 and TRBJ1-2 gives the full variable domain: KAGVTQTPRYLIKTRGQQVTLSCSPISGHRSVSWYQQTPGQGLQFLFEYFSETQRNKGNFPGRFSGRQFSNSRSEMNVSTLELGDSALYLCASSPGENYGYTFGSGTRLTVV.

With respect to this clonotype: No DNA is shown, since the ends of the CDR3 on it are uncertain; the CDR3 is the one TCRdb lists. The V and J genes are TRBV7-8 and TRBJ2-4; TRBD1, the table's D call, lacks a check against the DNA. The CDR3 is 12 amino acids long, termini counted. Germline V lookup: CDR1 SGHVS, CDR2 FQNEAQ. The CDR3 protein is CASSLVGAGTHF.

CDR3 protein: CASRVTGNLNEKLFF. In DNA, the CDR3 is TGTGCCAGCAGAGTTACAGGAAATCTTAATGAAAAACTGTTTTTT. The gene calls are TRBV7-2 and TRBJ1-4; a possible D gene is TRBD1 (5 bases). V was trimmed by 6 bases and J by 4 bases, leaving 15 bases between them. Per germline, CDR1 SGHTA and CDR2 FQGNSA. The CDR3 is 15 residues long.

This chain joins TRBV2 and TRBJ2-1, with unresolved D. V dropped 1 base and J dropped 9 bases, with 7 bases sitting between them. The CDR3 has 12 residues. Germline assignment: CDR1 SNHLY and CDR2 FYNNEI. In DNA form, the CDR3 reads TGTGCCAGCAGTGAAGATCGGAGTGAGCAGTTCTTC. Its protein product is CASSEDRSEQFF.

V usage is TRBV11-2 and J usage is TRBJ2-2; tentative D call: TRBD1 (5 bases). The germline V gene has CDR1 SGHAT and CDR2 FQNNGV. This CDR3 has 14 amino acids. Trimming cost V 3 bases and J 5 bases, with 10 bases left between them. The CDR3 reads CASSFQGKTGELFF. The CDR3 nucleotides read TGTGCCAGCAGCTTCCAGGGTAAAACCGGGGAGCTGTTTTTT. Looking up the rest from reference TRBV11-2 and TRBJ2-2 gives the full variable domain: EAGVAQSPRYKIIEKRQSVAFWCNPISGHATLYWYQQILGQGPKLLIQFQNNGVVDDSQLPKDRFSAERLKGVDSTLKIQPAKLEDSAVYLCASSFQGKTGELFFGEGSRLTVL.

The chain recombines TRBV7-2 with TRBJ2-5; 8 nucleotides agree with TRBD2. The CDR3 spans 15 residues. CDR1 is SGHTA, CDR2 FQGNSA, per germline. V shed 6 bases, J shed 5 bases, and the junction held 11 bases outside the gene matches. CDR3 coding DNA: TGTGCCAGCAGTTACGGACTAGGCGGGGGGGAGACCCAGTACTTC. This translates into CASSYGLGGGETQYF.

The chain couples TRBV4-3 to TRBJ2-7; 10 bases map to TRBD1. Germline V gives CDR1 LGHNA, CDR2 YSLEER. CDR3 length equals 15 residues. Trimming at V came to 1 base and at J to 6 bases, leaving 6 bases not matched to a gene. In nucleotides, the CDR3 is TGCGCCAGCAGCCAAGGAAGGACAGGGGGAGGCGAGCAGTACTTC. It specifies CASSQGRTGGGEQYF.

This clonotype was observed many times. The chain employs TRBV11-2 and TRBJ2-1; the match to TRBD2 covers 8 bases. This CDR3 region has 15 residues. The ends lost 6 bases at V and 3 bases at J; junction bases unmatched: 7. Looked up from germline, CDR1 is SGHAT and CDR2 is FQNNGV. The CDR3 is CASSPSGTSYNEQFF. CDR3 DNA: TGTGCCAGCAGTCCGTCCGGGACTAGCTACAATGAGCAGTTCTTC.

This chain connects TRBV3-1 to TRBJ2-7; D is perhaps TRBD1 or TRBD2 (5 bases each). This CDR3 spans 15 amino acids. Germline loops: CDR1 LGHDT, CDR2 YNNKEL (reference sequence). Trimming took off 3 bases at V and 0 bases at J, with 12 bases between the two ends. CDR3 nucleotide sequence: TGTGCCAGCAGCCAGGGACGGTCAAGCTCCTACGAGCAGTACTTC. The encoded protein is CASSQGRSSSYEQYF.

V and J are TRBV23-1 and TRBJ2-3; D might be TRBD2 (5 bases). TRBV23-1 is flagged as an ORF with uncertain function. The V end lost 2 bases, the J end lost 5 bases, and 8 bases lay between the germline ends. The CDR3 is 13 residues long. This CDR3 is CASSQPREDTQYF. The DNA of the CDR3 is TGCGCCAGCAGTCAACCGAGGGAAGATACGCAGTATTTT.

V gene TRBV6-1 combines with J gene TRBJ2-7, with D perhaps being TRBD1 or TRBD2 (5 bases each). Germline values: CDR1 MNHNS, CDR2 SASEGT. CDR3 length equals 14 residues. Deletions cut 7 bases from V and 2 bases from J, with 15 bases between. CDR3 region: CASTRVGPTYEQYF. For the CDR3, the DNA is TGTGCCAGCACCCGGGTGGGACCAACCTACGAGCAGTACTTC.

This clonotype was found many times. The rearrangement links TRBV20-1 to TRBJ2-7; TRBD1 aligns across 7 bases. The junction had 13 bases not matched to a gene; V was cut back by 6 bases and J by 2 bases. This CDR3 spans 15 amino acids. Per germline, CDR1 DFQATT and CDR2 SNEGSKA (reference sequence). The CDR3 coding sequence is TGCAGTGCCAACTCGCCCCGGGACAGTACCTACGAGCAGTACTTC. Amino acids: CSANSPRDSTYEQYF.

In this sample, this clonotype turned up a few times. The chain carries TRBV19 and TRBJ1-2; tentative D call: TRBD1 (6 bases). From germline, CDR1 is LNHDA and CDR2 SQIVND (reference sequence). The CDR3 extends over 14 amino acids. V was trimmed by 4 bases and J by 5 bases, leaving 14 bases between them. In nucleotides, the CDR3 is TGTGCCAGTAGTACATCCGGGACACTATATGGCTACACCTTC. It is translated as CASSTSGTLYGYTF.

In its sample, this clonotype was seen many times. The chain carries TRBV29-1 and TRBJ1-2; the D is unclear. The CDR3 has 15 residues. The V end was cut by 0 bases, the J end by 4 bases, with 15 bases between. CDR1 is SQVTM and CDR2 is ANQGSEA in the germline V gene. CDR3 DNA sequence: TGCAGCGTTGAAGATCAGGAGAAGTGGGGCTATGGCTACACCTTC. Translation: CSVEDQEKWGYGYTF.

With respect to this clonotype: One end of the junction fails to match germline, which may point to a read error. The chain joins TRBV30 to TRBJ2-6; no definite D call. Germline V gene data show CDR1 as GTSNPN and CDR2 as SVGIG (reference sequence). The CDR3 is made up of 13 amino acids. The CDR3 bases are TGCGCCTGGTCTTCTTCTGGGGCCAACGTCCTGACTTTC. It specifies CAWSSSGANVLTF.

The J gene is TRBJ2-1, the V gene TRBV4-1; 7 bases are a match to TRBD2. V shed 3 bases and J 4 bases; nucleotides not matched to a gene: 9. Germline V gene lookup returns CDR1 MGHRA and CDR2 YSYEKL. The CDR3 sequence is 16 residues long. In nucleotides, the CDR3 is TGCGCCAGCAGCCAGCATCTAGCGGATAATTACAATGAGCAGTTCTTC. Translated, it gives CASSQHLADNYNEQFF.

This clonotype was recorded a few times. This chain joins TRBV14 and TRBJ1-2; D is perhaps TRBD1 (6 bases). CDR3 size: 15 residues. V was shortened by 1 base and J by 2 bases, with 11 bases between the two germline ends. In germline, CDR1 is SGHDN, CDR2 FVKESK. The CDR3 DNA is TGTGCCAGCAGCCAAGGGGCAGGGACAAACTATGGCTACACCTTC. It translates to CASSQGAGTNYGYTF. The entire variable domain, with the rest obtained from reference TRBV14 and TRBJ1-2, is as follows: EAGVTQFPSHSVIEKGQTVTLRCDPISGHDNLYWYRRVMGKEIKFLLHFVKESKQDESGMPNNRFLAERTGGTYSTLKVQPAELEDSGVYFCASSQGAGTNYGYTFGSGTRLTVV.

This clonotype was seen a handful of times. The rearrangement uses TRBV30 and TRBJ1-2; D is possibly TRBD1 (6 bases). Germline lookup yields CDR1 GTSNPN and CDR2 SVGIG (reference sequence). Trimming removed 2 bases at V and 7 bases at J, with 11 bases between. The CDR3 length is 12 residues. The CDR3 DNA sequence: TGTGCCTGGAGTCCCAGCAGGGGTGGCTACACCTTC. It translates to CAWSPSRGGYTF.

This clonotype was seen only a few times. The V gene is TRBV11-2, the J gene TRBJ2-4; D possibly corresponds to TRBD2 (5 bases). The CDR3 loop spans 13 amino acids. CDR1 SGHAT and CDR2 FQNNGV come from the germline V gene. V was clipped by 4 bases and J by 6 bases, with 10 bases between them. CDR3 sequence: CASSSTAGNIQYF. The CDR3 region has the DNA TGTGCCAGCAGCTCTACCGCGGGAAACATTCAGTACTTC.

This clonotype was seen a handful of times. This rearrangement joins TRBV20-1 to TRBJ2-3, with a possible D match to TRBD2 (6 bases). The CDR3 sequence is 13 residues long. The V gene's germline CDR1 is DFQATT and CDR2 SNEGSKA (reference sequence). CDR3 sequence (DNA): TGCAGGCCGTCCACGGGAGCGGGAGATACGCAGTATTTT. Translation: CRPSTGAGDTQYF.

The V call is TRBV3-1, the J call TRBJ1-1; the D is unclear. Germline CDR1 is LGHDT and CDR2 is YNNKEL (reference sequence). V was shortened by 1 base and J by 6 bases, with 12 bases between the two germline ends. The CDR3 runs 14 residues. CDR3 nucleotides: TGTGCCAGCAGCCAAGCAATCCAGGCGGCTGAAGCTTTCTTT. Its protein product is CASSQAIQAAEAFF.